This note documents a single TCR beta chain sequence. What it binds is not known. Possible read error: a much larger clone is one base away. Time point here: newly diagnosed GD, antithyroid drugs for less than 3 months. RNA isolated from PBMCs was used to make the TCR library. The data derive from a study of regulatory T cells in long-lasting Graves disease. Study as a whole: Recently diagnosed Graves' patients had received antithyroid drugs for under 3 months. Overall study findings and caveats: Persistent cases of Graves' showed reduced TCR diversity relative to newly diagnosed patients.

Building the TCR beta libraries relied on iRepertoire HTBI primers, and CDR3 regions underwent Arm-PCR. TCRdb re-derived calls from the multiplex PCR reads in MiXCR, one entry per CDR3 protein. The sample has almost 450,000 distinct CDR3 sequences, 15% to 20% seen once; the top ten hold around a tenth. These sequences were also reported in another study, on T cells in Graves' hyperthyroidism and ophthalmopathy. From that second work: Blood samples included most of the expanded thyroid clonotypes exceeding 0.001. A model using 13 V-J features told ophthalmopathy apart from stable hyperthyroidism.

The sample consisted of peripheral blood mononuclear cells (PBMCs), taken at new diagnosis, from a patient treated with antithyroid drugs. The clonotype originates from a woman aged 30 to 39 with Graves disease.

CDR3 in DNA: TGTGCCGGCAGTTTTACCAATCAGCCCCAGCATTTT. It yields the protein CAGSFTNQPQHF. The genes are TRBV12-3 or TRBV12-4 and TRBJ1-5; D unclear. CDR3 length equals 12 residues.